The present T cell receptor (beta chain) was sequenced within a study of blood T cell repertoires in COVID-19. Study as a whole: Whether acute or convalescent, the COVID-19 samples came from the United States, Italy and Spain.

The data were produced by immunoSEQ multiplex PCR, yet TCRdb's version contains in-frame clones alone and is incomplete. The sample records about 240,000 clones, around nine tenths being singletons. This CDR3 spans 13 amino acids. In germline, CDR1 is MRHNA, CDR2 SNTAGT. Trimming left V 6 bases short and J 0 bases short, with 8 bases between. The V gene is TRBV6-4, the J gene TRBJ1-1; D is unclear. This clonotype was obtained from a man between 35 and 55 years old who had recovered from COVID-19. Sequencing was done on a sample of PBMCs or T cells enriched from blood (not recorded which). In DNA, the CDR3 is TGTGCCAGCAGCGCAACAGTGAACACTGAAGCTTTCTTT. It specifies CASSATVNTEAFF.